The T cell receptor beta chain under discussion was sequenced for a study of cytomegalovirus exposure and HLA in healthy donors. To note about this clone: As yet, its antigen is unknown.

The study's findings and limits: DRB1 had the most TCR associations and HLA-C the fewest, a later analysis found, with rates varying by HLA locus. V- and J-gene trimming of TCR beta was linked (in a later analysis) to a missense DCLRE1C variant. While the bulk of TCR sequences proved rare, some public TCRs turned up in many donors.

Both 60 Vbeta primers and 13 Jbeta primers went into the PCR. Libraries were prepared by immunoSEQ multiplex PCR; TCRdb keeps only in-frame clonotypes and omits some of them. The table lists 100,000 to 150,000 clones, 60% to 75% of them singletons. This CDR3 is 18 amino acids long. V shed 0 bases and J 4 bases; nucleotides not matched to a gene: 7. Germline lookup yields CDR1 SEHNR and CDR2 FQNEAQ (reference sequence). The receptor comes from a woman aged 45-59 years in good health and CMV-seropositive. The V and J genes are TRBV7-9 and TRBJ2-5; TRBD2 matches 14 bases. Sequenced sample: PBMCs. This CDR3 reads CASSLAGRLAGGRETQYF. The CDR3 DNA reads TGTGCCAGCAGCTTAGCGGGACGACTAGCGGGGGGGCGAGAGACCCAGTACTTC.